Listed below are T cell receptor beta chains from one sample, sequenced in a study of T-cell reconstitution after alpha-beta-depleted transplantation in children. TCRdb redid the calling of the PCR reads with MiXCR, one entry per CDR3 protein. The sample contains 900,000 or so distinct CDR3 sequences, around 15% of which appear only once. The starting material was PBMCs, mostly from graft donor cells, obtained 360 days after TCRalphabeta/CD19-depleted stem cell transplant. The receptor set was obtained from a male patient younger than 18 who had a stem cell transplant for acute lymphoblastic leukemia, so the T cells may come from the graft donor. The CDR3 runs from the conserved cysteine through the conserved F or W. D genes are given only for firm matches. Size tells how often a clone was seen (once, few, many) or the class of an expanded clone, and some rows leave it out.

clone size,V gene,D gene,J gene,CDR3 protein,CDR3 DNA
-,TRBV11-2,-,TRBJ2-3,CASSLVQAASTDTQYF,TGTGCCAGCAGCTTAGTCCAGGCCGCTAGCACAGATACGCAGTATTTT
-,TRBV5-1,-,TRBJ2-4,CASSWARQAKILAKNIQYF,TGCGCCAGCAGCTGGGCTAGACAGGCTAAGATCTTAGCCAAAAACATTCAGTACTTC
few,TRBV4-1,TRBD1,TRBJ1-2,CASSQEGGGGIYGYTF,TGCGCCAGCAGCCAAGAGGGAGGAGGGGGCATCTATGGCTACACCTTC
-,TRBV3-1,-,TRBJ2-1,CASNQSHAGEQFF,TGTGCCAGCAACCAAAGTCATGCAGGTGAGCAGTTCTTC
-,TRBV4-1,-,TRBJ2-2,CASSQGVLVGTGELFF,TGCGCCAGCAGCCAAGGGGTGCTAGTGGGTACCGGGGAGCTGTTTTTT
-,TRBV7-9,-,TRBJ2-3,CASSFTSSSTDTQYF,TGTGCCAGCAGCTTTACTAGCAGCAGCACAGATACGCAGTATTTT
few,TRBV12-3/TRBV12-4,TRBD1,TRBJ1-1,CASSRDRRALVTEAFF,TGTGCCAGCAGTAGGGACAGGAGGGCACTGGTCACTGAAGCTTTCTTT
many,TRBV20-1,-,TRBJ2-4,CSGYGGISVAKNIQYF,TGCAGTGGTTATGGGGGAATATCAGTAGCCAAAAACATTCAGTACTTC
few,TRBV3-1,-,TRBJ2-5,CASTHRRQPGETQYF,TGTGCCAGCACCCACCGGCGTCAGCCGGGAGAGACCCAGTACTTC
many,TRBV12-3/TRBV12-4,-,TRBJ2-1,CASSRYEQFF,TGTGCCAGCAGTCGTTATGAGCAGTTCTTC
few,TRBV20-1,TRBD2,TRBJ2-7,CSASGGLADYEQYF,TGCAGTGCTAGCGGGGGACTAGCGGACTACGAGCAGTACTTC
many,TRBV29-1,-,TRBJ1-2,CSAPEAHLNGYTF,TGCAGCGCCCCGGAGGCGCACCTAAATGGCTACACCTTC
many,TRBV19,-,TRBJ1-4,CASRPELLRDEKLFF,TGTGCCAGTAGGCCTGAATTACTGAGGGATGAAAAACTGTTTTTT
-,TRBV15,-,TRBJ2-2,CATSTVSTTNTGELFF,TGTGCCACCAGCACCGTCTCGACTACGAACACCGGGGAGCTGTTTTTT
-,TRBV2,-,TRBJ1-6,CASNGPFRDKSPLHF,TGTGCCAGCAACGGGCCGTTCCGGGACAAATCACCCCTCCACTTT
-,TRBV3-1,-,TRBJ1-2,CASSQVRDIRNYGYTF,TGTGCCAGCAGCCAGGTCCGGGACATCCGGAACTATGGCTACACCTTC
few,TRBV7-9,TRBD1,TRBJ2-7,CASSFQGATPYEQYF,TGTGCCAGCAGCTTCCAGGGGGCTACCCCCTACGAGCAGTACTTC
few,TRBV20-1,-,TRBJ2-7,CSARLTNGGEQYF,TGCAGTGCTAGGTTAACCAACGGGGGAGAGCAGTACTTC
few,TRBV30,-,TRBJ2-3,CAWSYGGSTDTQYF,TGTGCCTGGAGTTATGGGGGTAGCACAGATACGCAGTATTTT
-,TRBV21-1,-,TRBJ2-7,CASSKAFFSGRDHEQYF,TGTGCCAGCAGCAAGGCATTCTTTAGCGGGAGGGACCACGAGCAGTACTTC
few,TRBV7-9,-,TRBJ2-2,CASSLPSHVGELFF,TGTGCCAGCAGCTTACCCTCGCATGTCGGCGAGCTGTTTTTT
once,TRBV7-6,TRBD2,TRBJ2-7,CASSPPPTSGTYEQYF,TGTGCCAGCAGCCCCCCCCCCACTAGCGGGACCTACGAGCAGTACTTC
few,TRBV10-3,TRBD1,TRBJ2-1,CAISGDSNEQFF,TGTGCCATCAGCGGGGACAGCAATGAGCAGTTCTTC
-,TRBV27,TRBD2,TRBJ2-3,CASRGLLAGGPSDTQYF,TGTGCCAGCAGGGGGCTGTTGGCGGGAGGGCCCTCAGATACGCAGTATTTT
few,TRBV2,-,TRBJ1-1,CASDGQGHMNTEAFF,TGTGCCTCGGATGGGCAGGGCCACATGAACACTGAAGCTTTCTTT
-,TRBV20-1,TRBD1,TRBJ1-4,CSARPFAGGGEKLFF,TGCAGTGCTAGACCGTTCGCAGGGGGCGGTGAAAAACTGTTTTTT
many,TRBV20-1,TRBD2,TRBJ2-3,CSGPTSGSSADTQYF,TGCAGTGGGCCAACTAGCGGGAGTTCGGCAGATACGCAGTATTTT
-,TRBV6-5,-,TRBJ2-1,CASSYEEGHNEQFF,TGTGCCAGCAGTTACGAAGAGGGGCACAATGAGCAGTTCTTC
many,TRBV12-3/TRBV12-4,TRBD2,TRBJ2-4,CASSLAGGTKTIQYF,TGTGCCAGCAGTTTGGCGGGAGGGACAAAAACAATTCAGTACTTC
few,TRBV5-6,-,TRBJ2-4,CASSLGDRNIQYF,TGTGCCAGCAGCTTGGGAGACAGAAACATTCAGTACTTC
-,TRBV7-8,TRBD2,TRBJ2-3,CASSLTTSPLDTQYF,TGTGCCAGCAGCTTAACGACTAGCCCACTAGATACGCAGTATTTT
few,TRBV4-3,TRBD1,TRBJ2-1,CASSRFRGLMDNEQFF,TGCGCCAGCAGCCGCTTCAGGGGGCTAATGGACAATGAGCAGTTCTTC
-,TRBV7-9,TRBD2,TRBJ2-5,CASSLRGTSRETQYF,TGTGCCAGCAGCCTAAGGGGGACTAGCCGGGAGACCCAGTACTTC
few,TRBV7-9,TRBD1,TRBJ2-2,CASSLGQGGDGELFF,TGTGCCAGCAGCCTGGGACAGGGAGGAGACGGGGAGCTGTTTTTT
few,TRBV24-1,TRBD1,TRBJ2-7,CATSDPGTGEEQYF,TGTGCCACCAGTGATCCCGGGACAGGGGAAGAGCAGTACTTC
-,TRBV6-5,-,TRBJ2-3,CASSYSNPTAWGTDTQYF,TGTGCCAGCAGTTACTCGAACCCGACAGCCTGGGGCACAGATACGCAGTATTTT
-,TRBV29-1,TRBD1,TRBJ2-6,CSAVQGAPANVLTF,TGCAGCGCAGTACAGGGGGCTCCGGCCAACGTCCTGACTTTC